This T cell receptor (beta chain) was identified in a study of T cell responses to AZD1222 COVID-19 vaccine. Generated by immunoSEQ multiplex PCR, the TCRdb table keeps only in-frame clones and is missing some. This sample has 45,000 to 60,000 clones; more than 60% occur once, and the top ten carry under 7.5%. The CDR3 consists of 14 residues. Germline CDR1 LGHDT, CDR2 YNNKEL (reference sequence). V dropped 6 bases and J dropped 9 bases, with 18 bases sitting between them. This receptor was identified in an adult in good health. The chain joins TRBV3-1 (or the pseudogene TRBV3-2) to TRBJ2-1, with a possible D match to TRBD1 (5 bases). Specimen: peripheral blood, collected on day 0 of AZD1222 vaccination. The chain's CDR3 is CASRSESGAGEQFF. The CDR3 DNA follows: TGTGCCAGCAGATCGGAGTCTGGGGCTGGTGAGCAGTTCTTC.